The present T cell receptor (beta chain) was sequenced within a study of T and B cells in COVID-19 patients. Background on the study: Most recovered patients had mild to moderate COVID-19 treated as outpatients.

Germline CDR1 reads SGHAT; CDR2 reads FQNNGV. The CDR3 loop spans 12 amino acids. Trimming cost V 1 base and J 10 bases, with 8 bases left between them. Blood genomic DNA input for TRB amplification was about 240-550 ng. TRB rearrangements were amplified by multiplex PCR with BIOMED2 TRB-A/B primers. TCRdb reprocessed the multiplex PCR reads via MiXCR and lists one record per CDR3 protein. The table shows 20,000 to 30,000 distinct CDR3 sequences, with 30% to 35% occurring only once. Sequenced input: blood. The clonotype was recovered from a human donor who had recovered from COVID-19. The J gene is TRBJ2-1, the V gene TRBV11-2; the D is unclear. The CDR3 is CASSLAHLEQFF. CDR3 in DNA: TGTGCCAGCAGCTTAGCCCACTTGGAGCAGTTCTTC.